The rows below give T cell receptor beta chains drawn from one sample of a study of radiotherapy plus CTLA-4 blockade in lung cancer. The protocol was immunoSEQ multiplex PCR, while the TCRdb copy is restricted to in-frame clones and leaves out a portion. Found here are 75,000 to 80,000 clones, around 87% of them singletons; the top ten hold 0.87%. The sample here was peripheral blood, taken from a patient treated with radiotherapy plus ipilimumab. All receptors derive from a human donor with non-small cell lung cancer who had stable disease on radiotherapy plus ipilimumab. The CDR3 runs from the conserved cysteine through the conserved F or W. Fields, in order: V gene, clone size, D gene, J gene, CDR3 protein, CDR3 DNA. The D gene is left open where the match is weak. Clone size is stated in some rows and not others, as once, few, many or a class when expanded.

TRBV5-4	NA	NA	TRBJ1-2	CASKYNGRSNYGYTF	TGTGCCAGCAAATATAACGGGCGGAGCAACTATGGCTACACCTTC
TRBV28	few	NA	TRBJ2-4	CASSLRVEGDKNIQYF	TGTGCCAGCAGTTTAAGGGTCGAGGGTGACAAAAACATTCAGTACTTC
TRBV5-1	NA	NA	TRBJ2-1	CASSFRGDTNEQFF	TGCGCCAGCAGCTTCAGAGGAGACACCAATGAGCAGTTCTTC
TRBV5-4	few	NA	TRBJ1-3	CASSLAGPSGNTIYF	TGTGCCAGCAGCTTGGCCGGGCCCTCTGGAAACACCATATATTTT
TRBV2	NA	NA	TRBJ1-2	CASSDRAGSFRYGYTF	TGTGCCAGCAGTGACCGGGCAGGGTCTTTCCGTTATGGCTACACCTTC
TRBV6-5	NA	TRBD1	TRBJ2-5	CASRSARGPQETQYF	TGTGCCAGCAGATCCGCCAGGGGGCCCCAAGAGACCCAGTACTTC
TRBV7-6	NA	NA	TRBJ2-5	CASSRLLGSKETQYF	TGTGCCAGCAGCCGCCTACTAGGTTCAAAAGAGACCCAGTACTTC
TRBV10-1	NA	NA	TRBJ2-5	CASSGRVQETQYF	TGCGCCAGCAGTGGACGGGTCCAAGAGACCCAGTACTTC
TRBV5-7	NA	NA	TRBJ1-6	CASSLGGGPHYNSPLHF	TGTGCCAGCAGCTTGGGGGGAGGGCCACACTATAATTCACCCCTCCACTTT
TRBV28	NA	NA	TRBJ2-7	CASKSRVGEQYF	TGTGCCAGCAAGTCTAGGGTTGGCGAGCAGTACTTC
TRBV19	NA	NA	TRBJ2-4	CASLDRSVQYF	TGTGCCAGTCTCGACAGAAGTGTTCAGTACTTC
TRBV30	NA	NA	TRBJ2-7	CAWSVRGPPYF	TGTGCCTGGAGTGTACGTGGCCCGCCATACTTC
TRBV2	NA	TRBD1	TRBJ2-7	CASSEAVGGGYEQYF	TGTGCCAGCAGTGAAGCAGTAGGGGGCGGCTACGAGCAGTACTTC
TRBV7-7	once	TRBD1	TRBJ2-1	CASSSAGTGGFNEQFF	TGTGCTAGCAGCTCTGCCGGGACAGGGGGCTTCAATGAGCAGTTCTTC
TRBV19	once	NA	TRBJ1-6	CASSIDPGQYYNSPLHF	TGTGCCAGTAGTATAGACCCTGGACAGTACTATAATTCACCCCTCCACTTT
TRBV5-1	NA	TRBD2	TRBJ2-2	CASRAGLAGNTGELFF	TGCGCCAGCAGAGCGGGACTAGCGGGGAACACCGGGGAGCTGTTTTTT
TRBV7-2	NA	TRBD1	TRBJ2-7	CASSFDRGQYEQYF	TGTGCCAGCAGCTTTGACAGGGGGCAGTACGAGCAGTACTTC
TRBV5-1	NA	NA	TRBJ2-3	CASSSGLSSTDTQYF	TGCGCCAGCAGCTCGGGACTTTCTAGCACAGATACGCAGTATTTT
TRBV5-1	once	NA	TRBJ2-4	CASSIRDTQYF	TGCGCCAGCAGCATCCGGGACACTCAGTACTTC
TRBV10-3	NA	NA	TRBJ2-1	CAISKGIGENNEQFF	TGTGCCATCAGTAAAGGGATAGGGGAAAACAATGAGCAGTTCTTC
TRBV27	NA	NA	TRBJ2-7	CASSTSYEQYF	TGTGCCAGCAGTACCTCCTACGAGCAGTACTTC
TRBV7-9	once	TRBD1	TRBJ2-4	CASSFPGTGGSAKNIQYF	TGTGCCAGCAGCTTCCCCGGGACAGGGGGATCGGCCAAAAACATTCAGTACTTC
TRBV4-2	once	TRBD2	TRBJ2-7	CASSQDGSGGDEQYF	TGTGCCAGCAGCCAAGATGGGAGCGGGGGCGACGAGCAGTACTTC
TRBV5-1	NA	NA	TRBJ2-7	CASSLGGPSSYEQYF	TGCGCCAGCAGCTTAGGAGGTCCAAGCTCCTACGAGCAGTACTTC
TRBV5-8	NA	NA	TRBJ2-7	CASSPPGTIATYEQYF	TGTGCCAGCAGCCCCCCGGGGACAATCGCAACCTACGAGCAGTACTTC
TRBV11-2	NA	NA	TRBJ2-7	CASSMTRGQYF	TGTGCCAGCAGCATGACCCGGGGGCAGTACTTC
TRBV6-6	NA	TRBD2	TRBJ2-3	CASSSSGGTQYF	TGTGCCAGCAGTTCTAGCGGAGGCACGCAGTATTTT
TRBV7-2	NA	NA	TRBJ2-3	CASSLARARGNTQYF	TGTGCCAGCAGCTTAGCCCGGGCTAGAGGAAATACGCAGTATTTT
TRBV5-6	NA	NA	TRBJ2-1	CASSFGKGVYNEQFF	TGTGCCAGCAGCTTCGGGAAGGGGGTTTACAATGAGCAGTTCTTC
TRBV15	NA	NA	TRBJ1-4	CATSRVAGTNEKLFF	TGTGCCACCAGCAGAGTCGCAGGGACTAATGAAAAACTGTTTTTT
TRBV19	NA	TRBD1	TRBJ1-1	CASSTRQGGTEAFF	TGTGCCAGCAGTACGCGACAGGGCGGAACTGAAGCTTTCTTT